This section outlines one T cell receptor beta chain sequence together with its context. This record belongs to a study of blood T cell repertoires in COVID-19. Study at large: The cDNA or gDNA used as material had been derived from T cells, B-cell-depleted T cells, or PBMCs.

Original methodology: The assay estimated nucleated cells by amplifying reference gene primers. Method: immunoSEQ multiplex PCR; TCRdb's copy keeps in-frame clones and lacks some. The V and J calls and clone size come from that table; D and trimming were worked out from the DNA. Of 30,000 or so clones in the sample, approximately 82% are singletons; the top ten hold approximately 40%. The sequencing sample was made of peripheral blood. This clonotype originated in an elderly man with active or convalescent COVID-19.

The CDR3 loop is CASSPRTSRSEQYF. The DNA of the CDR3 is TGTGCCAGCAGCCCGAGGACTAGCCGAAGCGAGCAGTACTTC. The gene calls are TRBV7-2 and TRBJ2-7, with 8 bases aligning to TRBD2. The CDR3 covers 14 residues. Germline values: CDR1 SGHTA, CDR2 FQGNSA. V lost 5 bases to trimming and J lost 6 bases; unmatched junction nucleotides: 9.